A single sample is the source of the 7 T cell receptor beta chains below, sequenced in a study of blood T cell repertoires in COVID-19. Clones were read by immunoSEQ multiplex PCR, and TCRdb kept only the in-frame ones, dropping some. The sample shows approximately 79,000 clones, roughly 89% of them seen only once. Sequenced material: peripheral blood. All receptors derive from a man aged 55 to 70 with acute or convalescent COVID-19.

The chain is built from TRBV5-1 and TRBJ2-3; weak D call: TRBD1 (7 bases). CDR3 length: 14 amino acids. Germline V gene data show CDR1 as SGHRS and CDR2 as YFSETQ. Trimming removed 2 bases from V and 5 bases from J, with 12 bases in between. The CDR3 sequence: CASSFRQGGDTQYF. In DNA, the CDR3 is TGCGCCAGCAGCTTCCGACAGGGAGGAGATACGCAGTATTTT.

This clone was found once. The rearrangement links TRBV5-4 to TRBJ2-5; 10 bases are a match to TRBD2. Germline CDR1 and CDR2: SGHNT and YYREEE (reference sequence). J gave up 5 bases and V 3 bases, and 7 bases lay outside the gene matches. The CDR3 has 15 residues. This CDR3 is CASSSLAGGGETQYF. CDR3 coding DNA: TGTGCCAGCAGCTCCTTAGCGGGGGGTGGGGAGACCCAGTACTTC.

This clone was found a few times. The J gene is TRBJ2-1, the V gene TRBV4-2; 7 bases are shared with TRBD2. CDR1 and CDR2 (germline): LGHNA, YNFKEQ. V was pared by 1 base and J by 5 bases, with 8 bases of the junction left unmatched. CDR3 length: 16 residues. The CDR3 bases are TGTGCCAGCAGCCAAGTTGATGGCGGGAGAAACAATGAGCAGTTCTTC. This translates into CASSQVDGGRNNEQFF.

The rearrangement uses TRBV5-8 and TRBJ1-5, with TRBD1 matching over 10 bases. The germline CDR1 and CDR2 sequences are SGHTS and YDEGEE. CDR3 length: 18 amino acids. V was pared by 4 bases and J by 0 bases, with 10 bases of the junction left unmatched. The CDR3 DNA sequence: TGTGCCAGCAGCGGGGGGACAGGGGCGTATTATAGCAATCAGCCCCAGCATTTT. The encoded protein is CASSGGTGAYYSNQPQHF.

This chain joins TRBV7-8 and TRBJ1-1; a possible D gene is TRBD1 (5 bases). V was cut by 0 bases and J by 6 bases, with 14 bases left in between. The CDR3 is 15 residues long. Per the germline V gene, CDR1 is SGHVS and CDR2 is FQNEAQ. The CDR3 nucleotides are TGTGCCAGCAGCTTAGCTGTTGGGGCGCCGGCTGAAGCTTTCTTT. As protein: CASSLAVGAPAEAFF.

The count of this clone is one. The chain joins TRBV30 to TRBJ2-4; D might be TRBD1 (6 bases). The CDR3 loop spans 11 amino acids. Germline V gene data show CDR1 as GTSNPN and CDR2 as SVGIG (reference sequence). Trimming removed 3 bases from V and 7 bases from J, with 7 bases in between. Here the CDR3 DNA reads TGTGCCTGGAGCACAGGGAACATTCAGTACTTC. Protein: CAWSTGNIQYF.

The chain recombines TRBV5-1 with TRBJ2-7; 10 nucleotides align to TRBD2. The CDR3 spans 19 residues. Trimming took 2 bases from V and 5 from J; bases not matched to a gene: 19. CDR1 is SGHRS and CDR2 is YFSETQ in the germline V gene. The CDR3 here is CASSFNTGGFLAGGNEQYF. The CDR3 DNA is TGCGCCAGCAGCTTCAACACCGGCGGATTCTTAGCGGGAGGAAACGAGCAGTACTTC.